Listed below are T cell receptor beta chains from one sample, sequenced in a study of T cell responses to AZD1222 COVID-19 vaccine. TCRdb's table, derived via immunoSEQ multiplex PCR, lists solely in-frame clones and lacks some. The table records around 100,000 clones, 87% of them present only once. The sequences come from peripheral blood, collected on day 0 of AZD1222 vaccination. These receptors all stem from an adult in good health. The CDR3 runs from the conserved cysteine through the conserved F or W. A D gene is named only where the DNA matches it firmly. A row's size may be missing; if present it is once, few, many or a size class.

TRBJ2-7 - TRBD1 TRBV2 CASRTGFSYEQYF TGTGCCAGCAGGACAGGGTTCTCCTACGAGCAGTACTTC
TRBJ1-2 - - TRBV19 CASSTTGDYGYTF TGTGCCAGTAGTACAACCGGGGACTATGGCTACACCTTC
TRBJ2-1 - - TRBV7-9 CASSPRGEQFF TGTGCCAGCAGCCCAAGGGGTGAGCAGTTCTTC
TRBJ1-6 once TRBD1 TRBV2 CASMGTENSPLHF TGTGCCAGCATGGGGACAGAAAATTCACCCCTCCACTTT
TRBJ2-1 - TRBD2 TRBV2 CASRGVSSYNEQFF TGTGCCAGTCGGGGGGTGAGCTCCTACAATGAGCAGTTCTTC
TRBJ2-5 - - TRBV5-6 CASSPSGVETQYF TGTGCCAGCAGCCCGTCAGGGGTTGAGACCCAGTACTTC
TRBJ2-1 - TRBD1 TRBV7-9 CASSLSAGQAYNEQFF TGTGCCAGCAGCTTATCGGCAGGACAGGCCTACAATGAGCAGTTCTTC
TRBJ1-3 - TRBD1 TRBV15 CATSREEGGPGNTIYF TGTGCCACCAGCAGAGAAGAAGGGGGCCCTGGAAACACCATATATTTT
TRBJ1-1 - - TRBV28 CASLVTSVLTGLTNTEAFF TGTGCCAGCCTAGTTACCTCCGTACTGACAGGCCTAACGAACACTGAAGCTTTCTTT
TRBJ1-2 - - TRBV9 CASSVVPGMGYGYTF TGTGCCAGCAGCGTAGTCCCGGGCATGGGCTATGGCTACACCTTC
TRBJ1-2 - - TRBV5-6 CASSLVALTNYGYTF TGTGCCAGCAGCTTGGTGGCACTTACTAACTATGGCTACACCTTC
TRBJ2-7 - TRBD1 TRBV4-3 CASRPTGGYEQYF TGCGCCAGCAGACCTACAGGGGGTTACGAGCAGTACTTC
TRBJ1-2 - - TRBV7-9 CASSLRGGYTF TGTGCCAGCAGCTTGAGGGGTGGCTACACCTTC
TRBJ1-4 - - TRBV2 CASSPTGTGNEKLFF TGTGCCAGCAGTCCTACCGGGACGGGTAATGAAAAACTGTTTTTT
TRBJ2-5 - - TRBV6-2/TRBV6-3 CASSYGAGPAVAQYF TGTGCCAGCAGTTACGGTGCGGGGCCTGCCGTGGCCCAGTACTTC
TRBJ1-2 once TRBD1 TRBV29-1 CSGVAGGGYGYTF TGCAGCGGGGTTGCAGGGGGCGGTTATGGCTACACCTTC
TRBJ1-1 - TRBD1 TRBV10-3 CAISPTLDRATEAFF TGTGCCATCAGTCCTACCCTAGACAGGGCCACTGAAGCTTTCTTT
TRBJ1-5 - - TRBV15 CATRPWSGPNQPQHF TGTGCCACCAGACCCTGGTCTGGGCCGAATCAGCCCCAGCATTTT
TRBJ1-5 - TRBD1 TRBV5-1 CASSLAGGDQPQHF TGCGCCAGCAGCTTGGCAGGGGGCGATCAGCCCCAGCATTTT
TRBJ2-2 - TRBD2 TRBV5-8 CASSSGLAGGTGELFF TGTGCCAGCAGCTCCGGACTAGCGGGGGGCACCGGGGAGCTGTTTTTT
TRBJ2-7 - TRBD2 TRBV5-1 CASSRGGRDEQYF TGCGCCAGCAGCCGGGGGGGTCGAGACGAGCAGTACTTC
TRBJ2-4 - - TRBV4-3 CASSQDWRGAKNIQYF TGCGCCAGCAGCCAAGATTGGCGAGGGGCCAAAAACATTCAGTACTTC
TRBJ2-7 - TRBD2 TRBV3-1/TRBV3-2 CASSQDGSLETSGGANEQYF TGTGCCAGCAGCCAAGACGGCTCCCTCGAGACTAGCGGGGGGGCGAACGAGCAGTACTTC
TRBJ1-5 - - TRBV19 CASSIVDQPQHF TGTGCCAGTAGTATAGTAGATCAGCCCCAGCATTTT
TRBJ1-5 - - TRBV3-1/TRBV3-2 CASSRRGAGQPQHF TGTGCCAGCAGCCGCCGGGGGGCGGGACAGCCCCAGCATTTT
TRBJ1-5 few - TRBV4-3 CASSQDDSPYQPQHF TGCGCCAGCAGCCAGGATGACAGCCCATATCAGCCCCAGCATTTT
TRBJ1-2 - - TRBV7-8 CASSPDRNYGYTF TGTGCCAGCAGCCCTGACAGGAACTATGGCTACACCTTC
TRBJ1-1 - - TRBV7-3 CASSLQAVMNTEAFF TGTGCCAGCAGCTTACAGGCGGTAATGAACACTGAAGCTTTCTTT
TRBJ2-5 - - TRBV7-3 CASSLLTGAGQETQYF TGTGCCAGCAGCCTCTTAACGGGCGCGGGCCAAGAGACCCAGTACTTC